This passage covers 24 T cell receptor beta chains from one sample sequenced in a study of T cells in Graves' hyperthyroidism and ophthalmopathy (dated by TCRdb to about 2019). Receptor libraries were prepared by multiplex PCR. The instrument was an Illumina HiSeq 2000. TCR beta CDR3 regions were amplified from RNA transcripts. The TCR CDR3 was subjected to a first round of RT-PCR using the HTBI primer set and the Qiagen OneStep RT-PCR kit. The public reads were reanalyzed by TCRdb: fastp trimming at Q25, MiXCR alignment, in-frame beta chains only. Every CDR3 protein is listed once, alongside the most common genes and DNA of its rows. Within this sample are 530,000 or so distinct CDR3 sequences, with 17% of them counted one time only. The ten largest clonotypes hold around 17% of the sample. Material for sequencing was blood. All receptors come from a woman aged 18-29 years with Graves' ophthalmopathy.

This chain joins TRBV27 and TRBJ1-1; 7 nucleotides align to TRBD1. CDR1 is MNHEY, CDR2 SMNVEV, per germline (reference sequence). The ends lost 4 bases at V and 1 base at J; junction bases unmatched: 9. The CDR3 loop spans 16 amino acids. CDR3 nucleotide sequence: TGTGCCAGCAGTTCACACCAGACAGGGCCGAACACTGAAGCTTTCTTT. Protein: CASSSHQTGPNTEAFF.

This clonotype was seen only a few times. This chain uses TRBV5-5 with TRBJ1-1, with D tentatively TRBD1 (6 bases). The CDR3 loop spans 15 amino acids. Germline V gives CDR1 SGHKS, CDR2 YYEKEE (reference sequence). Trimming took off 2 bases at V and 5 bases at J, with 16 bases between the two ends. The CDR3 nucleotides read TGTGCCAGCAGCTTAGCGCACAGGGTGGGGACTGAAGCTTTCTTT. Protein sequence: CASSLAHRVGTEAFF. The full variable domain, in which reference TRBV5-5 and TRBJ1-1 provide the parts outside the CDR3, is DAGVTQSPTHLIKTRGQQVTLRCSPISGHKSVSWYQQVLGQGPQFIFQYYEKEERGRGNFPDRFSARQFPNYSSELNVNALLLGDSALYLCASSLAHRVGTEAFFGQGTRLTVV.

This clonotype showed up many times. The DNA for the CDR3 is TGTGCCAGCAACCTATTGGCGCGGGGAGAGACCCAGTACTTC. Its translation is CASNLLARGETQYF. The chain links TRBV28 to TRBJ2-5, with D perhaps matching TRBD2 (6 bases). Looked up from germline, CDR1 is MDHEN and CDR2 is SYDVKM. V was trimmed by 7 bases and J by 4 bases, leaving 16 bases between them. CDR3 length: 14 amino acids.

The table lists this clonotype with many counts. The V and J genes are TRBV28 and TRBJ1-1, with D unresolved. Germline V gives CDR1 MDHEN, CDR2 SYDVKM. The length of the CDR3 is 13 residues. The V and J ends lost 3 bases and 4 bases respectively, with 9 bases between them. The CDR3 region is CASSFLGGTEAFF. The CDR3 nucleotides are TGTGCCAGCAGTTTCCTTGGTGGCACTGAAGCTTTCTTT.

The genes are TRBV4-1 and TRBJ1-5; D call uncertain. This CDR3 is built from 13 residues. The V gene's germline CDR1 is MGHRA and CDR2 YSYEKL. Trimming took off 4 bases at V and 2 bases at J, with 6 bases between the two ends. The CDR3 reads CASSPVGNQPQHF. The DNA for the CDR3 is TGCGCCAGCAGCCCGGTGGGCAATCAGCCCCAGCATTTT.

V usage is TRBV4-1 and J usage is TRBJ1-1; D call uncertain. Germline V gene data show CDR1 as MGHRA and CDR2 as YSYEKL. There are 17 residues in the CDR3. Trimming took off 0 bases at V and 0 bases at J, with 14 bases between the two ends. The CDR3 nucleotides are TGCGCCAGCAGCCAAGATTGGAAAGGAGGGTTGAACACTGAAGCTTTCTTT. This gives the protein CASSQDWKGGLNTEAFF.

This clonotype appeared many times. This chain joins TRBV3-1 and TRBJ1-1; TRBD1 is a possible D gene (5 bases). The CDR3 consists of 16 residues. V was clipped by 0 bases and J by 4 bases, with 15 bases between them. Germline loops: CDR1 LGHDT, CDR2 YNNKEL (reference sequence). The CDR3 spells CASSQDGLGLVTEAFF. Written as DNA, the CDR3 is TGTGCCAGCAGCCAAGATGGGCTGGGGCTGGTCACTGAAGCTTTCTTT.

The V call is TRBV5-6, the J call TRBJ1-5, with 8 bases identical to TRBD1. CDR3 length: 17 residues. The germline V gene encodes CDR1 SGHDT and CDR2 YYEEEE. Trimming at V came to 0 bases and at J to 3 bases, leaving 8 bases not matched to a gene. This CDR3 reads CASSLDTGTGNNQPQHF. CDR3 nucleotides: TGTGCCAGCAGCTTGGATACCGGGACAGGCAACAATCAGCCCCAGCATTTT.

This clonotype has more than one count but fewer than ten. The chain recombines TRBV20-1 with TRBJ2-7; D is ambiguous. Trimming pared 1 base from V and 1 base from J, leaving 5 bases between. Per germline, CDR1 DFQATT and CDR2 SNEGSKA (reference sequence). The CDR3 length is 12 residues. Here the CDR3 DNA reads TGCAGTGCTAGAGTAAATTCCTACGAGCAGTACTTC. This encodes CSARVNSYEQYF.

To note about this clonotype: This may stem from a read error, because a much larger clone lies one nucleotide away. V is TRBV28 and J is TRBJ2-7; D is perhaps TRBD1 (5 bases). This CDR3 comprises 14 residues. Germline V gene sequence: CDR1 MDHEN, CDR2 SYDVKM. The CDR3 sequence is CATTVLQATYERYF. The CDR3 nucleotides read TGTGCCACTACCGTTTTACAGGCGACCTACGAGCGGTACTTC.

This clonotype appeared once. A much larger clone lies one base from this, so it may be a read error. The CDR3 does not close with the conserved phenylalanine or tryptophan, likely indicating a read error. The CDR3 spells CASSHDRFNQPQHL. DNA for the CDR3: TGTGCCAGCAGCCATGACAGGTTCAATCAGCCCCAGCATTTG. V usage is TRBV28 and J usage is TRBJ1-5; maybe TRBD1 (6 bases). The length of the CDR3 is 14 residues. Trimming removed 6 bases from V and 3 bases from J, with 12 bases in between. The germline gives CDR1 MDHEN, CDR2 SYDVKM.

This clonotype was recorded at least ten times. The chain employs TRBV5-1 and TRBJ2-7; a weak D match, TRBD1 (5 bases). Germline V lookup: CDR1 SGHRS, CDR2 YFSETQ. Deletions cut 4 bases from V and 4 bases from J, with 12 bases between. This CDR3 has 13 amino acids. As DNA, the CDR3 is TGCGCCAGCAGCATCCCGGACACGTACGAGCAGTACTTC. Its translation is CASSIPDTYEQYF.

The J gene is TRBJ2-2, the V gene TRBV4-2; D gene unclear. The V gene's germline CDR1 is LGHNA and CDR2 YNFKEQ. V lost 1 base to trimming and J lost 4 bases, with 7 bases between them. The CDR3 has 14 amino acids. CDR3 protein: CASSQGIVTGELFF. CDR3 nucleotide sequence: TGTGCCAGCAGCCAAGGAATTGTCACCGGGGAGCTGTTTTTT.

This clonotype was seen ten or more times. The V call is TRBV2, the J call TRBJ1-5, with 7 bases fitting TRBD1. J gave up 4 bases and V 3 bases, and 3 bases lay outside the gene matches. This CDR3 spans 14 amino acids. From germline, CDR1 is SNHLY and CDR2 FYNNEI. CDR3 residues: CASSERQGNQPQHF. Here the CDR3 DNA reads TGTGCCAGCAGTGAGAGACAGGGTAATCAGCCCCAGCATTTT.

This clonotype was counted many times. The chain joins TRBV11-3 to TRBJ1-1; D might be TRBD1 (5 bases). The CDR3 is 13 amino acids. Germline loops: CDR1 SGHNT, CDR2 YENEEA. Trimming cost V 5 bases and J 4 bases, with 11 bases left between them. CDR3 protein: CASSQGVGTEAFF. In DNA, the CDR3 is TGTGCCAGCAGCCAGGGAGTCGGCACTGAAGCTTTCTTT.

This clonotype has ten or more counts. The rearrangement links TRBV15 to TRBJ2-5, with D uncertain. Germline lookup yields CDR1 LNHNV and CDR2 YYDKDF (reference sequence). Trimming took 1 base from V and 4 from J, leaving 4 bases between them. This CDR3 contains 12 residues. CDR3 amino acids: CATSRGRETQYF. In DNA form, the CDR3 reads TGTGCCACCAGCAGAGGGAGAGAGACCCAGTACTTC.

The chain is built from TRBV6-1 and TRBJ1-2; the D is unclear. CDR1 and CDR2 (germline): MNHNS, SASEGT. CDR3 length: 14 amino acids. Trimming shortened V by 5 bases and J by 4 bases, and 14 bases separated the two germline ends. Here the CDR3 reads CASSSLVASYGYTF. CDR3 DNA sequence: TGTGCCAGCAGTTCCCTGGTGGCAAGCTATGGCTACACCTTC.

This clonotype was seen repeatedly, ten times or more. This sequence joins TRBV11-2 and TRBJ2-3, with 7 nucleotides matching TRBD1. Germline V gene lookup returns CDR1 SGHAT and CDR2 FQNNGV. The J segment lost 4 bases and the V segment lost 6 bases, leaving 10 bases of the junction unmatched. The CDR3 runs to 15 residues. CDR3 in amino acids: CASSRSGGGADTQYF. For the CDR3, the DNA is TGTGCCAGCAGTCGCTCAGGGGGTGGTGCAGATACGCAGTATTTT. Filled out from reference TRBV11-2 and TRBJ2-3, the complete variable domain reads EAGVAQSPRYKIIEKRQSVAFWCNPISGHATLYWYQQILGQGPKLLIQFQNNGVVDDSQLPKDRFSAERLKGVDSTLKIQPAKLEDSAVYLCASSRSGGGADTQYFGPGTRLTVL.

This clonotype was seen ten or more times. V gene TRBV30 combines with J gene TRBJ1-1; a weak D match, TRBD1 (5 bases). Trimming left V 4 bases short and J 1 base short, with 10 bases between. Germline CDR1 and CDR2: GTSNPN and SVGIG (reference sequence). The CDR3 sequence is 13 residues long. CDR3 residues: CAWMAGQNTEAFF. Here the CDR3 DNA reads TGTGCCTGGATGGCAGGGCAGAACACTGAAGCTTTCTTT.

The V call is TRBV3-1, the J call TRBJ2-5; 8 positions match TRBD2. The junction had 10 bases not matched to a gene; V was cut back by 1 base and J by 3 bases. CDR3 length equals 17 residues. CDR1 and CDR2 from the germline V gene are LGHDT and YNNKEL (reference sequence). The CDR3 region has the DNA TGTGCCAGCAGCCAAGTATCAGCGGGAGCTGGGGAAGAGACCCAGTACTTC. Its translation is CASSQVSAGAGEETQYF.

This chain connects TRBV19 to TRBJ1-5, with D perhaps matching TRBD1 (5 bases). Trimming removed 7 bases at V and 3 bases at J, with 16 bases between. The CDR3 runs 15 residues. In germline, CDR1 is LNHDA, CDR2 SQIVND (reference sequence). The CDR3 nucleotides are TGTGCCAGTACCGGACACAGCGTCCTCAATCAGCCCCAGCATTTT. Protein: CASTGHSVLNQPQHF. The full variable domain, its missing parts supplied by reference TRBV19 and TRBJ1-5, is DGGITQSPKYLFRKEGQNVTLSCEQNLNHDAMYWYRQDPGQGLRLIYYSQIVNDFQKGDIAEGYSVSREKKESFPLTVTSAQKNPTAFYLCASTGHSVLNQPQHFGDGTRLSIL.

The chain combines TRBV13 with TRBJ1-1; maybe TRBD1 (6 bases). V was trimmed by 2 bases and J by 3 bases, leaving 13 bases between them. The CDR3 runs 15 residues. From germline, CDR1 is PRHDT and CDR2 FYEKMQ (reference sequence). CDR3 region: CASSLTRGLYTEAFF. The CDR3 nucleotides read TGTGCCAGCAGCTTAACCAGGGGCCTTTACACTGAAGCTTTCTTT.

The chain couples TRBV20-1 to TRBJ2-1; D unresolved. This CDR3 is built from 15 residues. Germline CDR1 reads DFQATT; CDR2 reads SNEGSKA (reference sequence). The V end lost 0 bases, the J end lost 6 bases, and 15 bases lay between the germline ends. The CDR3: CSARDPLIIGNEQFF. In nucleotides, the CDR3 is TGCAGTGCTAGAGATCCCCTCATCATTGGCAATGAGCAGTTCTTC.

The V and J genes are TRBV4-3 and TRBJ1-2; a possible D gene is TRBD1 (6 bases). Trimming pared 0 bases from V and 3 bases from J, leaving 14 bases between. Germline values: CDR1 LGHNA, CDR2 YSLEER. This CDR3 spans 16 amino acids. This CDR3 reads CASSQEVDRSYYGYTF. DNA of the CDR3: TGCGCCAGCAGCCAAGAGGTTGACAGGTCGTACTATGGCTACACCTTC.